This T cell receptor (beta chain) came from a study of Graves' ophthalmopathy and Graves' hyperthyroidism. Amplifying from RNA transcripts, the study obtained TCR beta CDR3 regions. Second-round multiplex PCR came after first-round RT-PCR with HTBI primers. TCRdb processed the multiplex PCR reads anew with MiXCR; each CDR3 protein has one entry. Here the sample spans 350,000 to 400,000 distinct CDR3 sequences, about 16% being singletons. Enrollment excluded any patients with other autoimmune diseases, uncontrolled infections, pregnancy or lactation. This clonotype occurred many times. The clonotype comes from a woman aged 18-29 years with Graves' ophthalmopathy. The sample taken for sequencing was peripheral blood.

The CDR3 DNA reads as TGTGCCAGCAGCCAAGACCAGACAGCCTACGAGCAGTACTTC. Protein product: CASSQDQTAYEQYF. This chain links TRBV7-9 with TRBJ2-7, with D possibly TRBD1 on 5 matching bases. V was pared by 5 bases and J by 2 bases, with 13 bases between. CDR1 is SEHNR and CDR2 is FQNEAQ in the germline V gene (reference sequence). The CDR3 covers 14 residues.